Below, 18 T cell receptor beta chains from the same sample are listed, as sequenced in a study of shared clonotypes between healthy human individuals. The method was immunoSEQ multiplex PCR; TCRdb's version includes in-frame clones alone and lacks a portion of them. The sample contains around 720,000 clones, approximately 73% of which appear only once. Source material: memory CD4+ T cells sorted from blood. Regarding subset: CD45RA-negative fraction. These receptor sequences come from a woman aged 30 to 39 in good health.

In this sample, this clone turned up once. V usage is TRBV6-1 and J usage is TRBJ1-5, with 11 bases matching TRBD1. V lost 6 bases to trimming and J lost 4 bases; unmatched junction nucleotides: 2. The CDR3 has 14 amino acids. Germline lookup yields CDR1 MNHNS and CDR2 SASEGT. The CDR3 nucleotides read TGTGCCAGCAGCGGGACAGGGGGGAATCAGCCCCAGCATTTT. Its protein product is CASSGTGGNQPQHF.

CDR3 in amino acids: CAWSKPAGGETQYF. CDR3 sequence (DNA): TGTGCCTGGAGTAAACCTGCGGGAGGAGAGACCCAGTACTTC. The chain recombines TRBV30 with TRBJ2-5; TRBD2 aligns across 8 bases. Germline CDR1 and CDR2: GTSNPN and SVGIG (reference sequence). This CDR3 has 14 amino acids. Unmatched junction bases numbered 6, after V lost 2 bases and J lost 4 bases.

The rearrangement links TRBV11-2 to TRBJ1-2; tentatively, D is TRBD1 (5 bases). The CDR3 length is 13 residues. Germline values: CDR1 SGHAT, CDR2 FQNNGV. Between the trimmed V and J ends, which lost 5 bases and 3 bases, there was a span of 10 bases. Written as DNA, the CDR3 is TGTGCCAGCAGCCCGGGGGTCGACTATGGCTACACCTTC. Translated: CASSPGVDYGYTF.

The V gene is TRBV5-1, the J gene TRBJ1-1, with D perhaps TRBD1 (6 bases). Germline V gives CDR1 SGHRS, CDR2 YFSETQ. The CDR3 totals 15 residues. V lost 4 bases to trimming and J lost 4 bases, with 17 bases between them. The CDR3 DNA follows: TGCGCCAGCAGCCCTGTTATACAGGGCTTCACTGAAGCTTTCTTT. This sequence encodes CASSPVIQGFTEAFF.

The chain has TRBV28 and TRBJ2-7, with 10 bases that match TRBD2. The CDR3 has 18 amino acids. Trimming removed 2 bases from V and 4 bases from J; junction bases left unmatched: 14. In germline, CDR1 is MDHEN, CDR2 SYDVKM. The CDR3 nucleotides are TGTGCCAGCAGTTTAAGGATAGCTAGCGGGAGTTCTTCATACGAGCAGTACTTC. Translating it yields CASSLRIASGSSSYEQYF.

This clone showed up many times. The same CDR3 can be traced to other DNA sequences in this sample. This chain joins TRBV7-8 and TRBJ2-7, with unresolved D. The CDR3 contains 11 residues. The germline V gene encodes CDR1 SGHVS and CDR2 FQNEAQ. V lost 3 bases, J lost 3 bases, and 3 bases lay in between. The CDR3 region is CASSFYYEQYF. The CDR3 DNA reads TGTGCCAGCAGCTTCTACTACGAGCAGTACTTC.

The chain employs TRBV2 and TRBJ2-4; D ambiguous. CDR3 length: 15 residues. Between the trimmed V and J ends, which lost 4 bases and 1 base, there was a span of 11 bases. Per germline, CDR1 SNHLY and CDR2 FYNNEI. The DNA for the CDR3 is TGTGCCAGCAGTGTATCGGCCCCGGCCAAAAACATTCAGTACTTC. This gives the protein CASSVSAPAKNIQYF.

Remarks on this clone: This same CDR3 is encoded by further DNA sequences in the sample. In nucleotides, the CDR3 is TGTGCCAGCAGTGGTCTAGCGGCTTACAATGAGCAGTTCTTC. This codes for CASSGLAAYNEQFF. The rearrangement uses TRBV2 and TRBJ2-1; the match to TRBD2 covers 7 bases. The germline V gene encodes CDR1 SNHLY and CDR2 FYNNEI. The length of the CDR3 is 14 residues. The J segment lost 4 bases and the V segment lost 4 bases, leaving 4 bases of the junction unmatched.

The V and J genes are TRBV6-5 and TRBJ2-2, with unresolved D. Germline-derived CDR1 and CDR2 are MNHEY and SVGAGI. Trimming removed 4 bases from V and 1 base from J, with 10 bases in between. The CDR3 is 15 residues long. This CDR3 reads CASSSPGLNTGELFF. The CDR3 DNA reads TGTGCCAGCAGTTCCCCAGGTTTGAACACCGGGGAGCTGTTTTTT.

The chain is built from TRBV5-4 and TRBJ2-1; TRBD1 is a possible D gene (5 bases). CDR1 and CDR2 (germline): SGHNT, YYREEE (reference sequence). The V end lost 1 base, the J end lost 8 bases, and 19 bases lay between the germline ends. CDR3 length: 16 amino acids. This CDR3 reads CASSLFGQGDWDEQFF. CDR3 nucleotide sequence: TGTGCCAGCAGCTTGTTCGGTCAGGGCGACTGGGATGAGCAGTTCTTC.

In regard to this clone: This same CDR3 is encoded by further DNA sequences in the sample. This chain's CDR3 is CASSFARGQETQYF. The CDR3 DNA reads TGTGCCAGCAGCTTCGCCCGAGGGCAAGAGACCCAGTACTTC. This sequence joins TRBV5-4 and TRBJ2-5; D might be TRBD2 (5 bases). With 2 bases removed from V and 2 bases from J, the gap between germline ends came to 10 bases. The CDR3 runs to 14 residues. Germline CDR1 SGHNT, CDR2 YYREEE (reference sequence).

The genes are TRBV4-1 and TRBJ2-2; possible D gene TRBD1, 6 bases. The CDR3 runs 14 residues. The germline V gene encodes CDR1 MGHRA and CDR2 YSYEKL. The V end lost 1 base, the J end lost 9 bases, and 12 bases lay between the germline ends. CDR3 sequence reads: CASSQGGLNRELFF. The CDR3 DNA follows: TGCGCCAGCAGCCAAGGGGGGCTTAACCGGGAGCTGTTTTTT.

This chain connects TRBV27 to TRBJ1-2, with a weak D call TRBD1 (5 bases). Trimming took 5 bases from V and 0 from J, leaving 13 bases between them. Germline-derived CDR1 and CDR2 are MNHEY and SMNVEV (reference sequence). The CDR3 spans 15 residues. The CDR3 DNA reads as TGTGCCAGCAGTCCCCTTGACAGTTCTAACTATGGCTACACCTTC. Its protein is CASSPLDSSNYGYTF.

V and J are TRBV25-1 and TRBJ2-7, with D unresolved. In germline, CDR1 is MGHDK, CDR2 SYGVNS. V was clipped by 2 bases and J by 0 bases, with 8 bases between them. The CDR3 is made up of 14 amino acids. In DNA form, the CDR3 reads TGTGCCAGCAGTGAAGACTTAAACTCCTACGAGCAGTACTTC. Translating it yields CASSEDLNSYEQYF.

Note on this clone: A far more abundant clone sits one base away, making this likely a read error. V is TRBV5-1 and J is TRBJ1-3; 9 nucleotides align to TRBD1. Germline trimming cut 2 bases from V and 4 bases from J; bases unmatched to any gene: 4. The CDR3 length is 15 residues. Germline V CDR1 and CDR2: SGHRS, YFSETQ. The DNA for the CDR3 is TGCGCCAGCAGCTTCGGGGACAGGGACGGAAACACCATATATTTT. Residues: CASSFGDRDGNTIYF.

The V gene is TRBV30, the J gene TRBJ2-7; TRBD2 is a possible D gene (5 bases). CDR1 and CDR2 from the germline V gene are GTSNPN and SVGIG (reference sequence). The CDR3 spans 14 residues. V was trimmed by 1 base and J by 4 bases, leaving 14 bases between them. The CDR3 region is CAWSAPSGNYEQYF. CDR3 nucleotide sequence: TGTGCCTGGAGTGCCCCCAGCGGAAATTACGAGCAGTACTTC.

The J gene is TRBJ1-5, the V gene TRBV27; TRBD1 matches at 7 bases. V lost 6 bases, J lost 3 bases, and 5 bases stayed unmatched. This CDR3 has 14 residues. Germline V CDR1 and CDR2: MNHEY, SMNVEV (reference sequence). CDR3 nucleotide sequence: TGTGCCAGCAGCCGGGACAGATTCAATCAGCCCCAGCATTTT. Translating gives CASSRDRFNQPQHF.

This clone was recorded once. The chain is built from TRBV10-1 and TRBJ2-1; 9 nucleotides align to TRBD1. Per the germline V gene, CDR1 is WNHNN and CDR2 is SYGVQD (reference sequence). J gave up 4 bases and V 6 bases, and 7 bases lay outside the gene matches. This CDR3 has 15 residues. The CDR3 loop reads CASRETGTGYNEQFF. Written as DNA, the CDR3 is TGCGCCAGCAGGGAAACCGGGACAGGGTACAATGAGCAGTTCTTC.